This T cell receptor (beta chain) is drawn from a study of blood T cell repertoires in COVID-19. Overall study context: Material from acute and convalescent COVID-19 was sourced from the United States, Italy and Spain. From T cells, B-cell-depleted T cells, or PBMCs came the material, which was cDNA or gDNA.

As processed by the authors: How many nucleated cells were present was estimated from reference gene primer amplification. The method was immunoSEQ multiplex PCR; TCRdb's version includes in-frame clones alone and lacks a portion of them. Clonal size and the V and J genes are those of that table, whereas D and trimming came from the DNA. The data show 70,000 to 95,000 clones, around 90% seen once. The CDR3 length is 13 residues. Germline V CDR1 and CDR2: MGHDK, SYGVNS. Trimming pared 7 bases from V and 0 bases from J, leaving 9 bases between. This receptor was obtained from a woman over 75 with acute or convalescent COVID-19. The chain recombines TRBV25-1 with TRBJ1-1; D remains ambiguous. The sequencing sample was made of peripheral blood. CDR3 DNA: TGTGCCAGCATGCTAGACTTGAACACTGAAGCTTTCTTT. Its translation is CASMLDLNTEAFF.